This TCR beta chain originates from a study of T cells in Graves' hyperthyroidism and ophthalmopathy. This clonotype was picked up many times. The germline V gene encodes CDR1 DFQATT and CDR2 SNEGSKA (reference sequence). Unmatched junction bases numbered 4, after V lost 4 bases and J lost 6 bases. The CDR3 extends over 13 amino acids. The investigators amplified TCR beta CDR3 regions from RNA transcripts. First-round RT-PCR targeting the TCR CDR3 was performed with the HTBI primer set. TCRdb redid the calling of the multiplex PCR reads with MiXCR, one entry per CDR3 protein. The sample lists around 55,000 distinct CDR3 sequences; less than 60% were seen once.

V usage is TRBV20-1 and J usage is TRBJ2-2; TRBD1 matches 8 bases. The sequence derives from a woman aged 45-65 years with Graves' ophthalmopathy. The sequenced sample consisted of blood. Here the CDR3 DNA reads TGCAGTGCTACCGCAGGGGGCCCCGGGGAGCTGTTTTTT. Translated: CSATAGGPGELFF.